One sample yielded the 18 T cell receptor beta chains listed below, sequenced in a study of blood T cell repertoires in COVID-19. Sequenced by immunoSEQ multiplex PCR; TCRdb stores in-frame clones only, minus some. The data show about 150,000 clones, 70% to 90% seen once. Sequencing was carried out using peripheral blood. The receptor set was obtained from a woman in her 70s with acute or convalescent COVID-19.

The chain joins TRBV7-9 to TRBJ1-2, with a weak D call TRBD1 (5 bases). The CDR3 consists of 14 residues. The V gene lost 2 bases and the J gene lost 5 bases, with 12 bases spanning the gap. Germline V gene data show CDR1 as SEHNR and CDR2 as FQNEAQ (reference sequence). The CDR3 DNA sequence: TGTGCCAGCAGCTTATTTACAACAGGTTATGGCTACACCTTC. Amino acid sequence: CASSLFTTGYGYTF.

The chain joins TRBV28 to TRBJ1-2; 8 nucleotides align to TRBD1. Germline V CDR1 and CDR2: MDHEN, SYDVKM. There are 16 residues in the CDR3. J lost 1 base, V lost 6 bases, and 10 bases had no gene match. CDR3 in amino acids: CASRKSGTGFNYGYTF. The DNA for the CDR3 is TGTGCCAGCAGGAAGTCCGGGACAGGATTTAACTATGGCTACACCTTC.

The V gene is TRBV23-1, the J gene TRBJ2-7; 7 bases agree with TRBD1. TRBV23-1 falls under the ORF class, with uncertain function. This CDR3 comprises 18 residues. Trimming cost V 1 base and J 1 base; bases outside gene matches: 13. The chain's CDR3 is CASSQFPSQGDASYEQYF. As DNA, the CDR3 is TGCGCCAGCAGTCAATTCCCGTCGCAGGGGGACGCGTCCTACGAGCAGTACTTC.

The J gene is TRBJ2-1, the V gene TRBV24-1; D is ambiguous. Germline lookup yields CDR1 KGHDR and CDR2 SFDVKD. The CDR3 runs to 14 residues. V was trimmed by 1 base and J by 5 bases, leaving 8 bases between them. CDR3 in DNA: TGTGCCACCAGTGATTTTGCGGAAAACAATGAGCAGTTCTTC. Its translation: CATSDFAENNEQFF.

The chain links TRBV2 to TRBJ2-5; D call uncertain. Trimming stripped 6 bases from V and 3 bases from J, with 14 bases between. CDR3 length: 14 residues. CDR1 SNHLY and CDR2 FYNNEI come from the germline V gene. This CDR3 is CASRSSGLKETQYF. The CDR3 DNA reads TGTGCCAGCAGATCTTCGGGTCTGAAAGAGACCCAGTACTTC.

This clone has more than one count but fewer than ten. The chain has TRBV27 and TRBJ1-4; possible D gene TRBD1, 5 bases. Germline lookup yields CDR1 MNHEY and CDR2 SMNVEV (reference sequence). The CDR3 has 15 residues. V lost 4 bases and J 0 bases, leaving 9 bases between the germline ends. The CDR3 DNA follows: TGTGCCAGCAGTTATGGAGGGGCAACTAATGAAAAACTGTTTTTT. Protein sequence: CASSYGGATNEKLFF.

This sequence joins TRBV5-1 and TRBJ2-5; D is perhaps TRBD1 (5 bases). Looked up from germline, CDR1 is SGHRS and CDR2 is YFSETQ. The CDR3 is 15 residues long. Between the trimmed V and J ends, which lost 0 bases and 7 bases, there was a span of 16 bases. The CDR3 nucleotides are TGCGCCAGCAGCTTGGTCGAAACAGGAAGGGGGACCCAGTACTTC. Amino acid sequence: CASSLVETGRGTQYF.

The chain recombines TRBV18 with TRBJ1-2, with 7 bases aligning to TRBD1. From germline, CDR1 is KGHSH and CDR2 LQKENI. The CDR3 extends over 16 amino acids. Germline trimming cut 4 bases from V and 2 bases from J; bases unmatched to any gene: 10. This CDR3 reads CASSQLTGTTNYGYTF. In nucleotides, the CDR3 is TGTGCCAGCTCACAACTGACAGGGACAACGAACTATGGCTACACCTTC.

The chain couples TRBV7-8 to TRBJ2-5; D is perhaps TRBD2 (6 bases). Germline CDR1 is SGHVS and CDR2 is FQNEAQ. V was clipped by 5 bases and J by 5 bases, with 21 bases between them. This CDR3 has 16 amino acids. CDR3 in amino acids: CASSAKTRGTGETQYF. The CDR3 bases are TGTGCCAGCAGCGCCAAGACTAGGGGAACGGGCGAGACCCAGTACTTC.

This clone was counted a few times. This chain links TRBV7-9 with TRBJ1-2; D gene ambiguous. V was cut by 3 bases and J by 3 bases, with 8 bases left in between. This CDR3 has 13 amino acids. Germline CDR1 reads SEHNR; CDR2 reads FQNEAQ (reference sequence). The CDR3 loop reads CASSFRGDYGYTF. The CDR3 nucleotides are TGTGCCAGCAGCTTTCGGGGAGACTATGGCTACACCTTC.

The table lists this clone with a few counts. The chain joins TRBV5-5 to TRBJ1-4; 7 bases align to TRBD1. The CDR3 sequence is 14 residues long. CDR1 and CDR2 (germline): SGHKS, YYEKEE (reference sequence). Losses at the gene ends were 4 bases for V and 3 bases for J; bases not matched to a gene: 3. CDR3: CASSPGTANEKLFF. CDR3 coding DNA: TGTGCCAGCAGCCCGGGGACAGCTAATGAAAAACTGTTTTTT.

The rearrangement links TRBV2 to TRBJ2-7; perhaps TRBD2 as D (6 bases). The CDR3 is 15 amino acids. Per the germline V gene, CDR1 is SNHLY and CDR2 is FYNNEI. Trimming shortened V by 1 base and J by 3 bases, and 13 bases separated the two germline ends. This CDR3 reads CASSEDLTGGYEQYF. Written as DNA, the CDR3 is TGTGCCAGCAGTGAAGACCTCACCGGGGGCTACGAGCAGTACTTC.

The V call is TRBV15, the J call TRBJ2-7; 8 positions match TRBD1. The trim removed 1 base at V and 5 bases at J, leaving 7 bases unmatched. Germline CDR1 is LNHNV and CDR2 is YYDKDF (reference sequence). The CDR3 is made up of 15 amino acids. The CDR3: CATSRAPDRDHEQYF. The CDR3 nucleotides read TGTGCCACCAGCAGAGCCCCGGACAGGGACCACGAGCAGTACTTC.

The J gene is TRBJ2-7, the V gene TRBV6-6; no definite D call. V gave up 6 bases and J gave up 2 bases, with 20 bases separating them. Germline V gene sequence: CDR1 MNHNY, CDR2 SVGAGI (reference sequence). The CDR3 has 16 amino acids. The CDR3 loop reads CASSPLLSVSAYEQYF. CDR3 DNA sequence: TGTGCCAGCAGCCCTCTACTCAGCGTTTCAGCCTACGAGCAGTACTTC.

The chain joins TRBV2 to TRBJ1-4, with D possibly TRBD1 on 5 matching bases. CDR1 and CDR2 from the germline V gene are SNHLY and FYNNEI. The length of the CDR3 is 11 residues. V lost 10 bases to trimming and J lost 17 bases, with 20 bases between them. CDR3 region: CATQGGARNFF. As DNA, the CDR3 is TGTGCCACCCAAGGAGGGGCCCGGAATTTTTTT.

The chain combines TRBV4-3 with TRBJ1-1; D may be TRBD1 (5 bases). The CDR3 totals 14 residues. Germline CDR1 reads LGHNA; CDR2 reads YSLEER. V was shortened by 1 base and J by 2 bases, with 8 bases between the two germline ends. The chain's CDR3 is CASSQVQANTEAFF. CDR3 DNA sequence: TGCGCCAGCAGCCAAGTACAGGCCAACACTGAAGCTTTCTTT.

V gene TRBV13 combines with J gene TRBJ2-1, with 7 bases that match TRBD1. Germline CDR1 is PRHDT and CDR2 is FYEKMQ (reference sequence). This CDR3 region has 16 residues. Unmatched junction bases numbered 16, after V lost 5 bases and J lost 9 bases. CDR3 nucleotides: TGTGCCAGCAGCCTACGGACAGGCGGAAGGGTAGGTGAGCAGTTCTTC. Amino acids: CASSLRTGGRVGEQFF. Combining the CDR3 with reference TRBV13 and TRBJ2-1 gives the whole variable domain AAGVIQSPRHLIKEKRETATLKCYPIPRHDTVYWYQQGPGQDPQFLISFYEKMQSDKGSIPDRFSAQQFSDYHSELNMSSLELGDSALYFCASSLRTGGRVGEQFFGPGTRLTVL.

V usage is TRBV9 and J usage is TRBJ2-7, with 8 bases identical to TRBD2. Looked up from germline, CDR1 is SGDLS and CDR2 is YYNGEE. The CDR3 is 15 residues long. With 3 bases clipped from V and 6 bases from J, the junction kept 11 bases outside the gene matches. The CDR3 region has the DNA TGTGCCAGCAGCGGGGGTGGAGCGGGAGTGTTCGAGCAGTACTTC. It specifies CASSGGGAGVFEQYF.